This TCR beta chain appears in the sequencing data of a study of graft-versus-host responses after intestinal transplantation. Study details: Uniformly, recipients were administered anti-thymocyte globulin induction with subsequent tacrolimus and steroids for roughly three years. Regarding the study as a whole: Subjects displaying graft-donor T cell macrochimerism possessed elevated graft-versus-host to host-versus-graft clonal ratios inside allografts. Circulating GvH clone levels at their peak were associated with HvG declines (early post-transplant). GvH clones detected in recipient marrow included some appearing first in ileum or blood.

With V trimmed by 2 bases and J by 6 bases, 4 bases remained unmatched. This CDR3 is built from 14 residues. CDR1 is SQVTM and CDR2 is ANQGSEA in the germline V gene. On this clone: The antigen is undetermined.

The assay was immunoSEQ multiplex PCR, and TCRdb's table has in-frame clones only and misses some. The sample has about 98,000 clones; about 82% are singletons. This clonotype was obtained from a human patient who received an intestinal transplant, so some T cells may come from the graft donor. The sequencing used PBMCs, collected 255 days after intestinal transplant. The V and J genes are TRBV29-1 and TRBJ2-1, with TRBD1 matching 10 bases. The CDR3 is CSVERGTGANEQFF. CDR3 sequence (DNA): TGCAGCGTTGAAAGGGGGACAGGGGCCAATGAGCAGTTCTTC.